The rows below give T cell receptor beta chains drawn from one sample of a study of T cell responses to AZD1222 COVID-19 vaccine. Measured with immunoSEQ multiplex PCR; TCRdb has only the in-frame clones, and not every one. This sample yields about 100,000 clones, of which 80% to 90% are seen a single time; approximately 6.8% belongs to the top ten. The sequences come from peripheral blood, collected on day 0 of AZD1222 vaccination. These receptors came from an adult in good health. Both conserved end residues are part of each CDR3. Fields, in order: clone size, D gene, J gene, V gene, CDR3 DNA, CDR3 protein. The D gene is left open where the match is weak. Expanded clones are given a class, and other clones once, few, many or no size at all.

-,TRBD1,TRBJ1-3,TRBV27,TGTGCCAGCAGTCCGGGGACAGCCTCTGGAAACACCATATATTTT,CASSPGTASGNTIYF
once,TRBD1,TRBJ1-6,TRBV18,TGTGCCAGCTCACCAAGGCAGACAGGGGCCGATTCACCCCTCCACTTT,CASSPRQTGADSPLHF
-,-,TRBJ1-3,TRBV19,TGTGCCAGTAGTGGGGCTTACTCTGGAAACACCATATATTTT,CASSGAYSGNTIYF
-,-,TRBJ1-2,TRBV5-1,TGCGCCAGCAGCCGGACTGCAGATGGCTACACCTTC,CASSRTADGYTF
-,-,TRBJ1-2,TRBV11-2,TGTGCCAGCAGCTTACCCAGGGCAGTCTATGGCTACACCTTC,CASSLPRAVYGYTF
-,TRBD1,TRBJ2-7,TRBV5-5,TGTGCCAGCAGCTTGGGGGACAGGGTATCCGAGCAGTACTTC,CASSLGDRVSEQYF
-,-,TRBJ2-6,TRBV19,TGTGCCAGTAGTACCCAAGGGGCCTCTGGGGCCAACGTCCTGACTTTC,CASSTQGASGANVLTF
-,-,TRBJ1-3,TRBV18,TGTGCCAGCTCATCGAGGGGCTCAGGAGGAAACACCATATATTTT,CASSSRGSGGNTIYF
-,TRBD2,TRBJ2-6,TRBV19,TGTGCCAGCCGCGAGCTAGCGGGGGGAAATGGCAACGTCCTGACTTTC,CASRELAGGNGNVLTF
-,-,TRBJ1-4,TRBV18,TGTGCCAGCTCACGCCGGCAGCAAAATGAAAAACTGTTTTTT,CASSRRQQNEKLFF
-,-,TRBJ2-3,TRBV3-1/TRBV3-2,TGTGCCAGCAGCCGCGGGCGGAGCACAGATACGCAGTATTTT,CASSRGRSTDTQYF
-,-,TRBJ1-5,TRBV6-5,TGTGCCAGCCGATCGGGACAACTTAATCAGCCCCAGCATTTT,CASRSGQLNQPQHF
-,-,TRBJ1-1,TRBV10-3,TGTGCCATCAGGGGGGACATCTCGAACACTGAAGCTTTCTTT,CAIRGDISNTEAFF
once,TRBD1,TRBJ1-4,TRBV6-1,TGTGCCAGCAGTGAATCGACAGGGATAAATGAAAAACTGTTTTTT,CASSESTGINEKLFF
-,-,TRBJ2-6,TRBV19,TGTGCCAGTAAAAATGCACAGGGCCTCTCTGGGGCCAACGTCCTGACTTTC,CASKNAQGLSGANVLTF
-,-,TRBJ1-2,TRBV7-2,TGTGCCAGCAGCAACCGTTCGGGGGAAGGCTACACCTTC,CASSNRSGEGYTF
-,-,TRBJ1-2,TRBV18,TGTGCCAGCTCCGACGGACAGTCTAACTATGGCCACACCTTC,CASSDGQSNYGHTF
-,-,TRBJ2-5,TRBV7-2,TGTGCCAGCAGCCCGCCAGGGGCGGAGACCCAGTACTTC,CASSPPGAETQYF
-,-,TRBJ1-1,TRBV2,TGTGCCAGCGCAACACGGACTGAAGCTTTCTTT,CASATRTEAFF
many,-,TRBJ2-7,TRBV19,TGTGCCAGTAGTATAGCGGGTAGGGGCTACGAGCAGTACTTC,CASSIAGRGYEQYF
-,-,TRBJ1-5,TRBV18,TGTGCCAGCTCGGAAAGGAACAATCAGCCCCAGCATTTT,CASSERNNQPQHF
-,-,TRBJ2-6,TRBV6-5,TGTGCCAGCAAGGGGGGCTCTGGGGCCAACGTCCTGACTTTC,CASKGGSGANVLTF
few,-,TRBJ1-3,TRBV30,TGTGCCTGGAGTATGGGGTCCGGAAACACCATATATTTT,CAWSMGSGNTIYF
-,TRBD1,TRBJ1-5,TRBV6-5,TGTGCCTGCCGACAGGGAGGTCAGCCCCAGCATTTT,CACRQGGQPQHF
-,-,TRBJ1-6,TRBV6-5,TGTGCCAGCAGCGCCCTCTCGGGGGCGAACTCACCCCTCCACTTT,CASSALSGANSPLHF
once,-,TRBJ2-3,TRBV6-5,TGTGCCAGCAGGGTTCTCGGCACAGATACGCAGTATTTT,CASRVLGTDTQYF
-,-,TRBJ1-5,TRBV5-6,TGTGCCAGCAGCCGAAAGGGGCAGACAGTGTGGGCGCCCCAGCATTTT,CASSRKGQTVWAPQHF
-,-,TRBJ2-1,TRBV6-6,TGTGCCAGCAGTTCTTCTCGGCAGGGGCACAATGAGCAGTTCTTC,CASSSSRQGHNEQFF
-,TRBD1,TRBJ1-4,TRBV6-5,TGTGCCAGTGAGACAGGGTACAGTAATGAAAAACTGTTTTTT,CASETGYSNEKLFF
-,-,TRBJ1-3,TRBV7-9,TGTGCCAGCAACCCACAGGGCCTGAACACCATATATTTT,CASNPQGLNTIYF
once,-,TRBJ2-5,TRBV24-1,TGTGCCACCAGTGATCCCGGCGGAAAAGAGACCCAGTACTTC,CATSDPGGKETQYF
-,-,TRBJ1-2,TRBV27,TGTGCCAGCAGTTTACGTGGGGACGGCTATGGCTACACCTTC,CASSLRGDGYGYTF
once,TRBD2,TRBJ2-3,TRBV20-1,TGCAGTGCTAGTAAGGACGCTAGCGGGAGGGAAGGCACAGATACGCAGTATTTT,CSASKDASGREGTDTQYF
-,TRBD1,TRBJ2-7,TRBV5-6,TGTGCCAGTAAGGGGCAGGGGGCCTACGAGCAGTACTTC,CASKGQGAYEQYF
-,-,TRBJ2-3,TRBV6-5,TGTGCCAGCACGTTTGCTGAGGGTGATACGCAGTATTTT,CASTFAEGDTQYF
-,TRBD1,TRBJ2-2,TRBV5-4,TGTGCCAGCAGCTCGGGACAGGTGGTTGCCGGGGAGCTGTTTTTT,CASSSGQVVAGELFF
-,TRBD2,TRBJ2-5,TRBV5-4,TGTGCCAGCAGCTCGACTAGCGGGAGGGCCAAAGAGACCCAGTACTTC,CASSSTSGRAKETQYF
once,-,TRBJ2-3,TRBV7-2,TGTGCCAGCAGCCCGGACTATCTAAGCACAGATACGCAGTATTTT,CASSPDYLSTDTQYF
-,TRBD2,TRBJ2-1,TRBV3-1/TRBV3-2,TGTGCCAGCAGCGGACGCGGGAGGGCCCCCAATGAGCAGTTCTTC,CASSGRGRAPNEQFF
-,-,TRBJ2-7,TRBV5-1,TGCGCCAGCAGCCTTGGGATGGCGGGGTACGAGCAGTACTTC,CASSLGMAGYEQYF
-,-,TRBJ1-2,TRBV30,TGTGCCTGGAGCCAGGGGCAAGGCTACACCTTC,CAWSQGQGYTF
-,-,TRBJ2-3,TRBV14,TGTGCCAGCAGCCAAGAAGGATGGGGAACGAGCACAGATACGCAGTATTTT,CASSQEGWGTSTDTQYF